A selection of T cell receptor beta chains follows, all from one sample in a study of T cells in Graves' hyperthyroidism and ophthalmopathy. MiXCR, applied by TCRdb to the multiplex PCR reads, yields one record per CDR3 protein. The profile shows a few hundred thousand distinct CDR3 sequences, around 15% of them singletons. The sample was blood. These TCRs come from a young woman with Graves' hyperthyroidism. CDR3s leave out the opening cysteine and the closing phenylalanine or tryptophan.

V	J	CDR3
TRBV5-1	TRBJ2-2	ASSQQTDAGELF
TRBV12-3/TRBV12-4	TRBJ1-5	ASAEGQTNQPQH
TRBV24-1	TRBJ1-1	ATSESDLDTEAF
TRBV28	TRBJ1-5	ASRPTGISNQPQH
TRBV12-3/TRBV12-4	TRBJ2-1	ASSHPTAGTSYNEQF
TRBV12-3/TRBV12-4	TRBJ2-3	ASSLGGGRGTDTQY
TRBV29-1	TRBJ1-2	SVRVNGYT
TRBV9	TRBJ1-1	ASSVEAWDTEAF
TRBV29-1	TRBJ1-3	SVDGVAGGNTIY
TRBV30	TRBJ1-2	AGGGNYGYT
TRBV24-1	TRBJ1-1	ATTGGRGESGEAF
TRBV18	TRBJ1-1	ASSPTDRGQAPEAF
TRBV5-1	TRBJ1-5	ASSQDGSLSNQPQH
TRBV11-2	TRBJ1-4	ASSLESVGEKLF
TRBV5-1	TRBJ2-3	ASKAGDTDTQY
TRBV27	TRBJ1-4	ASSHWDRRNEKLF
TRBV30	TRBJ1-1	ACRPQTGVNTEAF
TRBV10-1	TRBJ2-1	ASTSGSAEQF
TRBV5-1	TRBJ1-5	ASSLVAGVEQPQH
TRBV30	TRBJ1-1	AWGLDTNTEAF
TRBV5-1	TRBJ1-2	ASKDEGSRGYT
TRBV4-1	TRBJ1-2	ASSQDLTGGFGYT
TRBV19	TRBJ1-1	ASSISRGNTEAF
TRBV9	TRBJ2-1	ASSVGLVNEQF
TRBV19	TRBJ1-1	ASSIGGTTNTEAF
TRBV6-1	TRBJ2-7	ASGKVEQY
TRBV10-3	TRBJ2-7	AISGDHGYEQY
TRBV11-3	TRBJ1-1	ASTGDRGRVSMNTEAF
TRBV20-1	TRBJ2-5	SARRFQETQY
TRBV12-3/TRBV12-4	TRBJ2-7	ASNAGTPFYEQY
TRBV14	TRBJ2-3	ASSQVSGGTDTQY
TRBV12-3/TRBV12-4	TRBJ2-1	ASSFPGKTYNEQF
TRBV6-1	TRBJ2-2	ASTPETSENTGELF
TRBV20-1	TRBJ2-1	SASWDLSGVEWEQF
TRBV5-1	TRBJ2-3	ASTPRRLEAGDTQY
TRBV11-2	TRBJ2-3	ASSLVRGSGDTQY
TRBV6-5	TRBJ1-1	ASSYSNRESEAF
TRBV11-3	TRBJ1-1	ASSLYLSNTEAF
TRBV5-1	TRBJ1-1	ASSLQGREAF
TRBV24-1	TRBJ2-1	ATSEIGNEQF
TRBV30	TRBJ1-4	AWRTLGDREGATNEKLF
TRBV28	TRBJ1-2	ASSFSRRHGYT
TRBV20-1	TRBJ2-1	SASNLAGGPYNEQF
TRBV29-1	TRBJ1-2	SARDREDYGYT
TRBV6-1	TRBJ2-7	ASSAQHQGAYEQY
TRBV12-3/TRBV12-4	TRBJ2-1	ASSSGTSGRAWEF
TRBV27	TRBJ2-2	ASSPPPGTGYSGELF
TRBV6-5	TRBJ2-7	ASSYSTVAEQY
TRBV10-3	TRBJ1-3	AISESTHKELGNTIY
TRBV12-3/TRBV12-4	TRBJ1-1	ASSSQGGGNTEAF